What follows are 8 T cell receptor beta chains derived from one specimen sequenced in a study of cytomegalovirus exposure and HLA in healthy donors. A multiplex PCR was run with 60 Vbeta primers and 13 Jbeta primers. Profiled with immunoSEQ multiplex PCR; TCRdb holds only in-frame clones, not every one. The profile shows about 150,000 clones, 72% of them singletons. The sequenced material came from PBMCs. All receptors come from a man aged 35 to 55 in good health and CMV-seronegative.

The gene calls are TRBV5-1 and TRBJ1-4; no clear D. Germline CDR1 SGHRS, CDR2 YFSETQ. The V and J ends lost 0 bases and 4 bases respectively, with 7 bases between them. The CDR3 has 14 amino acids. Here the CDR3 DNA reads TGCGCCAGCAGCTTGGAGGCGGTTAATGAAAAACTGTTTTTT. Its protein product is CASSLEAVNEKLFF.

The chain recombines TRBV13 with TRBJ2-7, with a possible D match to TRBD2 (6 bases). Germline V gene sequence: CDR1 PRHDT, CDR2 FYEKMQ (reference sequence). There are 14 residues in the CDR3. Deletions cut 4 bases from V and 6 bases from J, with 16 bases between. CDR3 DNA: TGTGCCAGCAGCTCGCCCGGGACTGACGGCGAGCAGTACTTC. Translation gives CASSSPGTDGEQYF.

This chain joins TRBV6-5 and TRBJ2-1; 7 positions agree with TRBD2. Germline-derived CDR1 and CDR2 are MNHEY and SVGAGI. With 2 bases clipped from V and 5 bases from J, the junction kept 9 bases outside the gene matches. The CDR3 extends over 16 amino acids. The CDR3 DNA reads TGTGCCAGCAGTTACATTCGCGGGAGTGGTAACAATGAGCAGTTCTTC. Translating it yields CASSYIRGSGNNEQFF.

This clone showed up just once. The V call is TRBV5-1, the J call TRBJ2-3, with D tentatively TRBD2 (5 bases). CDR3 size: 16 residues. Germline V gene lookup returns CDR1 SGHRS and CDR2 YFSETQ. V was shortened by 4 bases and J by 1 base, with 16 bases between the two germline ends. CDR3 nucleotide sequence: TGCGCCAGCAGCCGGAATAGAGTGGGAGGCACAGATACGCAGTATTTT. Protein product: CASSRNRVGGTDTQYF.

This clone came up a few times. This sequence joins TRBV5-1 and TRBJ2-2, with a weak D call TRBD2 (6 bases). The ends were cut back, 0 bases at V and 7 bases at J, with 16 bases in the middle. This CDR3 contains 16 residues. The germline gives CDR1 SGHRS, CDR2 YFSETQ. CDR3 in DNA: TGCGCCAGCAGCTTGGCCGGAGGGGTGTCGTACGGGGAGCTGTTTTTT. Protein product: CASSLAGGVSYGELFF.

This clone was observed a handful of times. The chain's CDR3 is CSGGRGPYGYTF. The CDR3 DNA follows: TGCAGCGGGGGGAGGGGCCCCTATGGCTACACCTTC. The chain is built from TRBV29-1 and TRBJ1-2, with D tentatively TRBD1 (5 bases). V was clipped by 7 bases and J by 4 bases, with 13 bases between them. The V gene's germline CDR1 is SQVTM and CDR2 ANQGSEA. The CDR3 has 12 residues.

In its sample, this clone was seen a few times. The V and J genes are TRBV19 and TRBJ2-5; D possibly corresponds to TRBD2 (6 bases). V was pared by 5 bases and J by 5 bases, with 15 bases between. CDR1 is LNHDA and CDR2 is SQIVND in the germline V gene (reference sequence). The CDR3 covers 14 residues. The CDR3 is CASSEGLPWETQYF. The CDR3 DNA sequence: TGTGCCAGTAGTGAGGGACTGCCCTGGGAGACCCAGTACTTC.

V gene TRBV5-6 combines with J gene TRBJ2-7; TRBD2 is a possible D gene (7 bases). The CDR3 is 13 residues long. The germline V and J ends were trimmed by 4 bases and 5 bases, with 13 bases remaining between them. Germline loops: CDR1 SGHDT, CDR2 YYEEEE. For the CDR3, the DNA is TGTGCCAGCAGCCGGACGGGGGGCCACGAGCAGTACTTC. Its protein is CASSRTGGHEQYF.